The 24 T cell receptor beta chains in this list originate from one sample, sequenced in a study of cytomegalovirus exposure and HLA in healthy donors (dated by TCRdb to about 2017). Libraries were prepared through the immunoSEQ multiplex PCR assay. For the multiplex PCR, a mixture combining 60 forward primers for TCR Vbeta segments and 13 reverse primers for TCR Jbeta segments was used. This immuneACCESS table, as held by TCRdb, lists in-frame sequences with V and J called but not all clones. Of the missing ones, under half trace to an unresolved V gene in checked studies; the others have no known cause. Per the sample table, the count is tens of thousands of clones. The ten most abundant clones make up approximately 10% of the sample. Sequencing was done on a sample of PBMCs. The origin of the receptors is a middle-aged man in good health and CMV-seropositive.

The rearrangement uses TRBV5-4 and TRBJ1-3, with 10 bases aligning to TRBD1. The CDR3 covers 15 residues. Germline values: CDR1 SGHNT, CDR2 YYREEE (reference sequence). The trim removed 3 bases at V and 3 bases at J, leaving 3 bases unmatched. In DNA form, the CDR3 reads TGTGCCAGCAGCTCGGGGACAGGGGATGGAAACACCATATATTTT. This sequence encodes CASSSGTGDGNTIYF.

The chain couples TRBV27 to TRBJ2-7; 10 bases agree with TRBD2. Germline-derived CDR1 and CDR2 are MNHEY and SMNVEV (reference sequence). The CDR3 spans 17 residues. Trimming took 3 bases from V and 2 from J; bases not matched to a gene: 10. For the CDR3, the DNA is TGTGCCAGCAGTTTGGGGACTAGCGCCCTTGGGGCCTACGAGCAGTACTTC. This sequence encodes CASSLGTSALGAYEQYF.

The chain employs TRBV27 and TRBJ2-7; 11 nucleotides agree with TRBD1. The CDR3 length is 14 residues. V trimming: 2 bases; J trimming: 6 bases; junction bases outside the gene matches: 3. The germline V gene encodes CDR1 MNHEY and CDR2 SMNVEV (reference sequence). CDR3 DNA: TGTGCCAGCAGTTTAGGGACAGGGGGGTCCGAGCAGTACTTC. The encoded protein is CASSLGTGGSEQYF.

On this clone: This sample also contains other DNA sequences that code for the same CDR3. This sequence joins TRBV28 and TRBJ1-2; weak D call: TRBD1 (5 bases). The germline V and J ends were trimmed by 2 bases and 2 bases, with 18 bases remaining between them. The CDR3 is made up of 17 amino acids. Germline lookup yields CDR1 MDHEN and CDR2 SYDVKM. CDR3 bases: TGTGCCAGCAGTTTACCGACAGAGTCTAGCGTAAACTATGGCTACACCTTC. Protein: CASSLPTESSVNYGYTF.

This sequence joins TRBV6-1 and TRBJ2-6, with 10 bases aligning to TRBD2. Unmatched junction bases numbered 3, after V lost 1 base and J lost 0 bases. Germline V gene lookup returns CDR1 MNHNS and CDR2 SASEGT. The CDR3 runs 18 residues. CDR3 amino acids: CASSEGLAGLSGANVLTF. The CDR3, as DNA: TGTGCCAGCAGTGAAGGACTAGCGGGCCTCTCTGGGGCCAACGTCCTGACTTTC.

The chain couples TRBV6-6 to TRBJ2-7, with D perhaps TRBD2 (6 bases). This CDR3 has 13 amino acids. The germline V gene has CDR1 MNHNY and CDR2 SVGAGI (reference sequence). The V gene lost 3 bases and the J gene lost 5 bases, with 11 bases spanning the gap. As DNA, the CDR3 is TGTGCCAGCAGTTATGGGGGGTTTGACGAGCAGTACTTC. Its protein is CASSYGGFDEQYF.

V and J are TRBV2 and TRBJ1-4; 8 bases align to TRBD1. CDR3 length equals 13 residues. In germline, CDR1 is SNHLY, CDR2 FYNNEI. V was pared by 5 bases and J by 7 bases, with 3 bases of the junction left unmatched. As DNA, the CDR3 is TGTGCCAGCAGTTCGGACAGGGCTGAAAAACTGTTTTTT. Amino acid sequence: CASSSDRAEKLFF.

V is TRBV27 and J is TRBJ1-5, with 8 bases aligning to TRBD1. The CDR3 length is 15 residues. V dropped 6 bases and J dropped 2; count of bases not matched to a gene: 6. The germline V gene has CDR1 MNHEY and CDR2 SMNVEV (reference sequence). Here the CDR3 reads CASSSGGAGNQPQHF. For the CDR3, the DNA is TGTGCCAGCAGCTCAGGGGGCGCGGGCAATCAGCCCCAGCATTTT.

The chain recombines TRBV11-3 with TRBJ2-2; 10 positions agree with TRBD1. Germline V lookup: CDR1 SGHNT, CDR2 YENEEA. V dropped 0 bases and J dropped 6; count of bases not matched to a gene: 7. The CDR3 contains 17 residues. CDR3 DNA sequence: TGTGCCAGCAGCTTAGATAAGGGACAGGGGTGGTCCGGGGAGCTGTTTTTT. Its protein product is CASSLDKGQGWSGELFF.

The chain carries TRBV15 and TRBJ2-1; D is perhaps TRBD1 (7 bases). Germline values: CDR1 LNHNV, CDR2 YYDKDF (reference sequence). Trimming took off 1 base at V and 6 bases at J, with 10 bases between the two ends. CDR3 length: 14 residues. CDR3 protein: CATSRGQGGNEQFF. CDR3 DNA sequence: TGTGCCACCAGCAGAGGGCAGGGGGGCAATGAGCAGTTCTTC.

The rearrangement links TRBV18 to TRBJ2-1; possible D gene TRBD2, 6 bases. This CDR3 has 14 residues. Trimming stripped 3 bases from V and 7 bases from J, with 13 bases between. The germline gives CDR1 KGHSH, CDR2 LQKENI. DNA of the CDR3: TGTGCCAGCTCACCGGATAGCGGTTTGAATGAGCAGTTCTTC. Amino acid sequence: CASSPDSGLNEQFF.

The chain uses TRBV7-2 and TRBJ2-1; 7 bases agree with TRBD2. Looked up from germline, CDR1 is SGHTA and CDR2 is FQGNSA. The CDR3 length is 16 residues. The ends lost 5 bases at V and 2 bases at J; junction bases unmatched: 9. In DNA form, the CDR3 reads TGTGCCAGCAGCGTACCCTCTGGGGGGGCCTACAATGAGCAGTTCTTC. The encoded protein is CASSVPSGGAYNEQFF.

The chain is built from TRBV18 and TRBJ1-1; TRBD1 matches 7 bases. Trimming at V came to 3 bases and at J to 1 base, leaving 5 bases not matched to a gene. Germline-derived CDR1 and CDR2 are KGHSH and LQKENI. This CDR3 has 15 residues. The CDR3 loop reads CASSPRTGENTEAFF. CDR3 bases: TGTGCCAGCTCACCGCGGACAGGAGAGAACACTGAAGCTTTCTTT.

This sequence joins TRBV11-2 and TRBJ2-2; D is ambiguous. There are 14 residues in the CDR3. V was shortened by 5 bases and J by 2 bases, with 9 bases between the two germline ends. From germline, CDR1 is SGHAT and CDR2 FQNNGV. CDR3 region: CASSQTFNTGELFF. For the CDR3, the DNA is TGTGCCAGCAGCCAGACTTTTAACACCGGGGAGCTGTTTTTT.

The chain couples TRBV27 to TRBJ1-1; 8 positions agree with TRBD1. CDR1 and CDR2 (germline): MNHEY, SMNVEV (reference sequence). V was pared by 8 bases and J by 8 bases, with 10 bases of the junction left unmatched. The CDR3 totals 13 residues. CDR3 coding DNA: TGTGCCAGCGGCGTCTTCAGGGGGCCGGAAGCTTTCTTT. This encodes CASGVFRGPEAFF.

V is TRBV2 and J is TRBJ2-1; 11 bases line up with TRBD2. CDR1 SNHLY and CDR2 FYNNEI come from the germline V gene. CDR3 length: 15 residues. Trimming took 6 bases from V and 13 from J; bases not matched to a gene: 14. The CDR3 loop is CASRLGTSGLSVQFF. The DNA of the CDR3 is TGTGCCAGCAGGCTCGGGACTAGCGGCCTCTCGGTTCAGTTCTTC.

The CDR3 DNA reads TGTGCCTGGAGTTCCTCTCCATTAGGGGGCTATGGCTACACCTTC. Translated: CAWSSSPLGGYGYTF. The chain employs TRBV30 and TRBJ1-2; a weak D match, TRBD1 (6 bases). The CDR3 consists of 15 residues. V lost 2 bases to trimming and J lost 4 bases, with 17 bases between them. CDR1 and CDR2 from the germline V gene are GTSNPN and SVGIG (reference sequence).

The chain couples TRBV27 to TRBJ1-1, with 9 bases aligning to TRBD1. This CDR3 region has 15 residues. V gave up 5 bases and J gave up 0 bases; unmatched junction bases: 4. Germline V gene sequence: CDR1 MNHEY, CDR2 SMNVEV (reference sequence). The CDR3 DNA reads TGTGCCAGCAGTCAGACAGGGGGTGTGAACACTGAAGCTTTCTTT. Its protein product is CASSQTGGVNTEAFF.

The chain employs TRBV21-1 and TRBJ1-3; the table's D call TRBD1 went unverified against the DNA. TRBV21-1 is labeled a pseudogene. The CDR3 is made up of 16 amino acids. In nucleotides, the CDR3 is TGTGCCAGCAGCTTAGGAGCGACAGTCTCTGGAAACACCATATATTTT. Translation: CASSLGATVSGNTIYF.

This CDR3 reads CASSADRGGRAEAFF. In DNA form, the CDR3 reads TGTGCCAGCAGCGCAGACAGGGGAGGACGGGCTGAAGCTTTCTTT. This chain connects TRBV9 to TRBJ1-1; 8 bases line up with TRBD1. Trimming cost V 3 bases and J 6 bases; bases outside gene matches: 10. There are 15 residues in the CDR3. Germline lookup yields CDR1 SGDLS and CDR2 YYNGEE.

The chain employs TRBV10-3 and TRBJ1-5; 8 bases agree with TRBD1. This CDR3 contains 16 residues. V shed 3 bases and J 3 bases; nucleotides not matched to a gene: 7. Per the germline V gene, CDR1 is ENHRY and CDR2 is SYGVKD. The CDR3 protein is CAISDSQTGVNQPQHF. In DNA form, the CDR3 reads TGTGCCATCAGTGACTCCCAGACAGGGGTCAATCAGCCCCAGCATTTT.

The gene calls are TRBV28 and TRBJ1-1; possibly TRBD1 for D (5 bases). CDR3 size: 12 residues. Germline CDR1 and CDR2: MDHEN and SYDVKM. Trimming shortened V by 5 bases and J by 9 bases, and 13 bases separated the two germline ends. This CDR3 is CASSTGPEKAFF. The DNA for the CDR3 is TGTGCCAGCAGTACAGGCCCCGAGAAAGCTTTCTTT.

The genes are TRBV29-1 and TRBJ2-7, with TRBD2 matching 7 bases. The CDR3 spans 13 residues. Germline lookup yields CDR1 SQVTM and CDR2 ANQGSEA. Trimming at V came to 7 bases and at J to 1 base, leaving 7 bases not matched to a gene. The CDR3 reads CSGVREGSYEQYF. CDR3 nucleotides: TGCAGCGGAGTGAGGGAGGGATCCTACGAGCAGTACTTC.

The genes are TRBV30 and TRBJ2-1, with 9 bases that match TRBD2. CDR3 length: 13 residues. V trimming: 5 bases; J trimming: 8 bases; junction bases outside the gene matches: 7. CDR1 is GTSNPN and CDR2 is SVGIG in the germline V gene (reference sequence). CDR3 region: CAWQPGLAYEQFF. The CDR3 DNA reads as TGTGCCTGGCAACCGGGACTAGCATATGAGCAGTTCTTC.